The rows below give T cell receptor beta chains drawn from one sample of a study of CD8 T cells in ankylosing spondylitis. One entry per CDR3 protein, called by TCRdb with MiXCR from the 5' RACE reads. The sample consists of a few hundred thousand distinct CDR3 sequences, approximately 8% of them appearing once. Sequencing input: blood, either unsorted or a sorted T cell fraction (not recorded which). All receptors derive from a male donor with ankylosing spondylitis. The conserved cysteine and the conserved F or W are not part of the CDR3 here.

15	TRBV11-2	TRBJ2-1	ASSLLLAEFSYNEQF
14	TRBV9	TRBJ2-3	ASSASPGPRADTEY
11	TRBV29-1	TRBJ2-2	SVGVLNTGELF
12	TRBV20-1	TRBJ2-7	SASPSGGFYEQY
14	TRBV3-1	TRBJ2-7	ASSPRGSPPSYEQY
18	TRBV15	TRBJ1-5	ATSRGRQGTTQRGNQPQH
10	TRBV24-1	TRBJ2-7	ATSLQGREQY
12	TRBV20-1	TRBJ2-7	SAPLRGSSYEQY
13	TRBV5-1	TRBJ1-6	ASSLVTSRDSPLH
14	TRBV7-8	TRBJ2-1	ASSLAVLAGFDEQF
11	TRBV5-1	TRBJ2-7	ASGPRVGIEQY
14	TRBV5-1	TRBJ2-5	ASSLGTSGRLETQY
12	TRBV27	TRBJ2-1	ASSLWGGYNEQF
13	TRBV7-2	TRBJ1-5	ASSPGVRSNQPQH
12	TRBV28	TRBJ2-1	ASAGLADYNEQF
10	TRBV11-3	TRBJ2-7	ASSQTVHEQY
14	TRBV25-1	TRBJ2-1	ASSESGVARRDEQF
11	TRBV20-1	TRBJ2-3	SASGYSTDTQY
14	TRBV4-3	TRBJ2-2	ASSQVYPPGYGELF
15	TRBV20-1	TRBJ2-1	SARDRRGQGSYNEQF
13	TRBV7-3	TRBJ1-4	ARVNGPSTNEKLF
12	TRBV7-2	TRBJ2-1	ASSLFLMRGEQF
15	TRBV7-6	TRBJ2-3	ASSLSLPAGAADTQY
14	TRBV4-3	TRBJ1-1	ASSQDLAGVNTEAF
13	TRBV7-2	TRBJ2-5	ASSPRSGPGGTQY
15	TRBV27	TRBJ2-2	ASSQEAGQVNTGELF
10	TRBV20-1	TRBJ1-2	SASSAGDGYT
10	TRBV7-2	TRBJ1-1	ASTYSITEAF
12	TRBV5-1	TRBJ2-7	ASSLVIPNYEQY
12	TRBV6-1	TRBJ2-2	ASSRPGRAGELF
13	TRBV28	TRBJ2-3	ASSLMRANTDTQY
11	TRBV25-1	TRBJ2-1	ASSDKAWSEQF
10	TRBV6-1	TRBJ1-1	ASSEVPAVAF
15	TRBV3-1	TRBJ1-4	ASSQDRSPPRNEKLF
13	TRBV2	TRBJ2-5	ASRLTSGSQETQY
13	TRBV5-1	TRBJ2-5	ASSYDRYGEETQY
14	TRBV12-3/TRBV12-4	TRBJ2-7	ASSLQGTGVFPEQY
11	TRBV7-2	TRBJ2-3	ASSFGRGDTQY
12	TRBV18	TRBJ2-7	ASSPRGESYEQY
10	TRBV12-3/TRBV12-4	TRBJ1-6	ASSYSEPPLH